This T cell receptor (beta chain) appears in the sequencing data of a study of cytomegalovirus exposure and HLA in healthy donors. Turning to the study itself: Around 200 million T cells yielded 120 million or so unique TCR beta sequences, as an earlier analysis found. Notes on the study in general: Per published accounts, TCR beta sequences correctly predicted the HLA-A and HLA-B alleles of most subjects. Within an earlier analysis, most TCR beta V segments proved productive either about 90% or about 30% of the time. The CMV antigen specificity of a few CMV-associated chains was confirmed through in vitro analysis.

Comments on this clone: Its target is unknown.

PCR primers comprised 60 Vbeta and 13 Jbeta primers. Some clones are missing from TCRdb's copy, which holds only in-frame ones; the method was immunoSEQ multiplex PCR. In the table there are 130,000 to 150,000 clones, 75% to 80% of which are singletons. The CDR3 has 13 residues. Germline-derived CDR1 and CDR2 are GTSNPN and SVGIG (reference sequence). V lost 7 bases and J lost 0, with 11 bases in between. The TCR originated in a woman aged 18-29 years in good health and CMV-seropositive. The chain joins TRBV30 to TRBJ2-3; TRBD2 is a possible D gene (6 bases). Specimen: PBMCs. CDR3 region: CAYIAVSTDTQYF. The DNA of the CDR3 is TGTGCCTATATAGCGGTTAGCACAGATACGCAGTATTTT.